This T cell receptor beta chain appears in the sequencing data of a study of memory B cells and T cells in multiple sclerosis. Points from the study as a whole: Clone-set sizes differed between compartments, so shared clonotype counts needed normalization.

Clones were sequenced by immunoSEQ multiplex PCR, and TCRdb holds only the in-frame ones, with some missing. The sample records 25,000 to 35,000 clones, roughly 83% being singletons. On this clone: The target antigen is unknown.

Stimulus-free culture yielded autoproliferating CFSE-dim and non-proliferating CFSE-high T cells, each sequenced separately. Roughly 5x10^7 CFSE-labeled PBMCs were cultured less than 8 days unstimulated, then replicate wells were pooled. The PBMCs received roughly 0.5 uM CFSE and serum-free culture with no added stimuli. Sequencing used PBMCs from blood kept in culture. The receptor was derived from a human donor with multiple sclerosis.

The CDR3 sequence is CASSYVQQGSYEQYF. DNA of the CDR3: TGTGCCAGCAGTTACGTCCAGCAGGGTAGCTACGAGCAGTACTTC. V and J are TRBV6-6 and TRBJ2-7, with D perhaps TRBD1 (5 bases). V was cut by 2 bases and J by 3 bases, with 14 bases left in between. Germline V gene lookup returns CDR1 MNHNY and CDR2 SVGAGI (reference sequence). The CDR3 has 15 residues.